This passage covers 18 T cell receptor beta chains from one sample sequenced in a study of tumor-infiltrating lymphocytes in oesophageal squamous cell carcinoma. A single record per CDR3 protein comes from TCRdb applying MiXCR to the PCR reads. The sample includes around 12,000 distinct CDR3 sequences, 58% seen only once; the top ten take about 33%. Sample: esophageal tumor tissue. Every receptor here comes from a female donor with esophageal squamous cell carcinoma.

Concerning this clonotype itself: No conserved phenylalanine or tryptophan ends this CDR3, so it is likely a read error. The DNA is omitted, as the CDR3 cannot be located on it reliably, and the CDR3 follows TCRdb's listing. V and J are TRBV7-2 and TRBJ2-5; the table's D call TRBD2 went unverified against the DNA. Germline CDR1 is SGHTA and CDR2 is FQGNSA. The CDR3 has 17 amino acids, counting both end residues. CDR3 sequence reads: CASSTRTSGYNEQFFGN.

V gene TRBV10-3 combines with J gene TRBJ2-7; 8 bases line up with TRBD2. The J call may be in error: the DNA end matches TRBJ2-5 better. Looked up from germline, CDR1 is ENHRY and CDR2 is SYGVKD. This CDR3 contains 15 residues. The CDR3 nucleotides read TGTGCCATCAGTGATTTTGGCGGGAGGTCAGAGACCCAGTACTTC. It encodes CAISDFGGRSETQYF.

Only a few counts were recorded for this clonotype. The V gene is TRBV7-3, the J gene TRBJ2-1; 8 bases agree with TRBD2. This CDR3 is 16 amino acids long. Trimming took 5 bases from V and 4 from J; bases not matched to a gene: 10. Germline V CDR1 and CDR2: SGHTA, FQGTGA. CDR3 nucleotide sequence: TGTGCCAGCAGCCCCGTAGGCGGGAGGCAGTACAATGAGCAGTTCTTC. This encodes CASSPVGGRQYNEQFF.

This clonotype ranks as medium-sized. Since a much larger clone is just one base distant, this may be a read error. V gene TRBV7-2 combines with J gene TRBJ2-7, with a tentative D call TRBD2 (5 bases). The CDR3 has 10 residues. The V gene's germline CDR1 is SGHTA and CDR2 FQGNSA. Trimming took off 8 bases at V and 12 bases at J, with 14 bases between the two ends. The CDR3 DNA sequence: TGTGCCAGCGGACCGAGAAGCGGGTACTTC. It specifies CASGPRSGYF.

The chain has TRBV7-2 and TRBJ2-5; D not resolved. The J call may be faulty, since TRBJ2-1 better matches the DNA end. Germline loops: CDR1 SGHTA, CDR2 FQGNSA. The CDR3 is 15 residues long. CDR3 in amino acids: CASSLLLVFRNEQFF. The CDR3, as DNA: TGTGCCAGCAGCTTACTTTTGGTGTTCCGCAATGAGCAGTTCTTC.

The chain has TRBV28 and TRBJ2-7, with D uncertain. The J call may be incorrect, as the DNA end agrees better with TRBJ2-1. The CDR3 sequence is 15 residues long. Germline lookup yields CDR1 MDHEN and CDR2 SYDVKM. The CDR3 is CASSLAGRTDNEQFF. The CDR3 DNA sequence: TGTGCCAGCAGTTTGGCCGGACGGACCGACAATGAGCAGTTCTTC.

This clonotype has only one observation. This chain joins TRBV7-8 and TRBJ2-7; D remains unclear. The CDR3 extends over 14 amino acids. Germline loops: CDR1 SGHVS, CDR2 FQNEAQ. V gave up 3 bases and J gave up 2 bases, with 11 bases separating them. CDR3 in DNA: TGTGCCAGCAGCTTCCCAGGCGGAGCCTACGAGCAGTACTTC. It codes for CASSFPGGAYEQYF.

The V gene is TRBV7-3, the J gene TRBJ2-6; no definite D call. Per the germline V gene, CDR1 is SGHTA and CDR2 is FQGTGA. The CDR3 has 15 amino acids. V gave up 6 bases and J gave up 2 bases, with 11 bases separating them. The CDR3: CASRLDLTGANVLTF. The CDR3 bases are TGTGCCAGCAGGTTAGATCTCACTGGGGCCAACGTCCTGACTTTC.

This clonotype appeared many times. V and J are TRBV11-2 and TRBJ2-5, with 8 bases matching TRBD2. The J segment lost 5 bases and the V segment lost 6 bases, leaving 14 bases of the junction unmatched. Per the germline V gene, CDR1 is SGHAT and CDR2 is FQNNGV. This CDR3 region has 16 residues. CDR3: CASSLGSRSSGETQYF. In nucleotides, the CDR3 is TGTGCCAGCAGTCTAGGATCGAGGTCTAGCGGGGAGACCCAGTACTTC.

The rearrangement joins TRBV7-8 to TRBJ2-7; the match to TRBD2 covers 7 bases. The CDR3 consists of 14 residues. With V trimmed by 3 bases and J by 2 bases, 4 bases remained unmatched. In germline, CDR1 is SGHVS, CDR2 FQNEAQ. The CDR3 sequence is CASSLGGGPYEQYF. The CDR3 coding sequence is TGTGCCAGCAGCTTGGGGGGGGGACCCTACGAGCAGTACTTC.

A few counts support this clonotype. This chain joins TRBV7-3 and TRBJ2-3; perhaps TRBD2 as D (7 bases). The CDR3 runs 15 residues. V lost 1 base and J lost 2, with 10 bases in between. CDR1 and CDR2 from the germline V gene are SGHTA and FQGTGA. Here the CDR3 DNA reads TGTGCCAGCAGCTTAAGGGGGGGCCCCACAGATACGCAGTATTTT. It codes for CASSLRGGPTDTQYF.

This sequence joins TRBV11-2 and TRBJ2-7; tentatively, D is TRBD1 (7 bases). The germline V gene encodes CDR1 SGHAT and CDR2 FQNNGV. The V gene lost 5 bases and the J gene lost 1 base, with 12 bases spanning the gap. There are 14 residues in the CDR3. CDR3 protein: CASSVSGGSYEQYF. The CDR3 DNA is TGTGCCAGCAGCGTCTCAGGGGGGTCCTACGAGCAGTACTTC.

This sequence joins TRBV7-2 and TRBJ2-7, with 10 bases that match TRBD1. CDR3 length: 15 amino acids. Germline-derived CDR1 and CDR2 are SGHTA and FQGNSA. After removal of 5 bases from V and 7 bases from J, the junction contained 11 bases not matched to a gene. CDR3 amino acids: CASSNRDRGRGEQYF. The CDR3 DNA reads TGTGCCAGCAGCAACCGGGACAGGGGACGGGGAGAGCAGTACTTC.

The chain combines TRBV7-3 with TRBJ2-5; 8 nucleotides match TRBD2. The J call is uncertain, as TRBJ2-1 better fits the DNA end. The CDR3 is 16 residues long. From germline, CDR1 is SGHTA and CDR2 FQGTGA. The CDR3: CASSLRPTSEVDEQFF. The CDR3 DNA follows: TGTGCCAGCAGCTTAAGGCCGACTAGCGAGGTGGACGAGCAGTTCTTC.

The chain links TRBV11-2 to TRBJ1-6; D is uncertain. Germline V CDR1 and CDR2: SGHAT, FQNNGV. Trimming shortened V by 5 bases and J by 9 bases, and 11 bases separated the two germline ends. This CDR3 has 13 amino acids. The CDR3 nucleotides read TGTGCCAGCAGCCCCCGGCTGGGTTCACCCCTCCACTTT. Amino acid sequence: CASSPRLGSPLHF.

This clonotype is judged medium-sized. The chain is built from TRBV27 and TRBJ2-1, with D unclear. Deletions cut 5 bases from V and 3 bases from J, with 2 bases between. In germline, CDR1 is MNHEY, CDR2 SMNVEV (reference sequence). The CDR3 consists of 11 residues. CDR3 sequence: CASSDYNEQFF. As DNA, the CDR3 is TGTGCCAGCAGTGACTACAATGAGCAGTTCTTC.

This clonotype was recorded a few times. This rearrangement joins TRBV6-1 to TRBJ2-7, with 7 bases identical to TRBD1. The junction had 13 bases not matched to a gene; V was cut back by 6 bases and J by 8 bases. CDR1 is MNHNS, CDR2 SASEGT, per germline. The CDR3 extends over 14 amino acids. The DNA of the CDR3 is TGTGCCAGCAGCCCGGGCCCCGACAGGGCCAAGCAGTACTTC. This gives the protein CASSPGPDRAKQYF.

With regard to this clonotype: No DNA is shown, since the ends of the CDR3 on it are uncertain; the CDR3 is the one TCRdb lists. The chain combines TRBV7-5 with TRBJ1-3. TRBV7-5 is reported as a pseudogene. With termini counted, the CDR3 has 13 amino acids. Here the CDR3 reads CISVPELGNTIYF.